This T cell receptor (beta chain) stems from a study of T cell responses to AZD1222 COVID-19 vaccine. Profiling relied on immunoSEQ multiplex PCR, and the TCRdb table lists in-frame clones only, not all of them. The table has 55,000 to 90,000 clones, around 83% seen once. Regarding this clone: No antigen is known for it.

This CDR3 contains 16 residues. The trim removed 5 bases at V and 3 bases at J, leaving 10 bases unmatched. Germline CDR1 is KGHDR and CDR2 is SFDVKD. Whole-study results and caveats: The study found vaccine-associated CD4 TCRs spanning spike, dominant at 160-218 and 743-854. There were mostly white British donors and more females than males, and clonal diversity was possibly underestimated. Nearly half of spike-specific TCRs reportedly go after variant regions that carry no mutations.

This rearrangement joins TRBV24-1 to TRBJ2-3; 7 bases match TRBD1. This specimen was peripheral blood, taken on day 0 of AZD1222 vaccination. The source is an adult in good health. This CDR3 reads CATSGQGGSRTDTQYF. The CDR3 nucleotides are TGTGCCACCAGTGGTCAAGGGGGCTCGAGAACAGATACGCAGTATTTT.